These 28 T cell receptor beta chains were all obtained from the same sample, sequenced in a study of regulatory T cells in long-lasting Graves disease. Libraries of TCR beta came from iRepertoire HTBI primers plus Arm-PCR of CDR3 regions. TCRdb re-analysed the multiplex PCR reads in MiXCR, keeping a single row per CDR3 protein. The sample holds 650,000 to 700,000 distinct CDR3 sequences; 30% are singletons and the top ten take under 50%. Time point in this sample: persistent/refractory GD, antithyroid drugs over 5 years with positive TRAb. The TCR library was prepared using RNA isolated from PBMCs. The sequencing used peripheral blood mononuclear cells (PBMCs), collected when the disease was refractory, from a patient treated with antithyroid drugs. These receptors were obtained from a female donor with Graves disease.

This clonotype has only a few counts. Here the CDR3 reads CASSESPRLPNYGYTF. The CDR3 nucleotides read TGTGCCAGCAGTGAAAGTCCCAGGCTGCCTAACTATGGCTACACCTTC. The chain combines TRBV6-2 or TRBV6-3 with TRBJ1-2; D call uncertain. Germline V gene lookup returns CDR1 MNHEY and CDR2 SVGEGT. CDR3 length equals 16 residues. V was pared by 5 bases and J by 0 bases, with 16 bases between.

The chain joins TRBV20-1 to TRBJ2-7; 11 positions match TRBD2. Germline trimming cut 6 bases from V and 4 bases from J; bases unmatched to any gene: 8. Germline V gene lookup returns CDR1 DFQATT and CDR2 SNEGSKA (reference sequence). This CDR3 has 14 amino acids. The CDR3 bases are TGCAGTGCCTTCAATAGCGGGAGGGGGTACGAGCAGTACTTC. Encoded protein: CSAFNSGRGYEQYF.

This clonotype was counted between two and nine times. CDR3 loop: CASSITGGTFDEQYF. For the CDR3, the DNA is TGTGCCAGCAGCATCACAGGGGGCACATTCGACGAGCAGTACTTC. V usage is TRBV11-3 and J usage is TRBJ2-7; 9 bases fit TRBD1. After removal of 5 bases from V and 5 bases from J, the junction contained 10 bases not matched to a gene. The CDR3 is 15 amino acids. Germline values: CDR1 SGHNT, CDR2 YENEEA.

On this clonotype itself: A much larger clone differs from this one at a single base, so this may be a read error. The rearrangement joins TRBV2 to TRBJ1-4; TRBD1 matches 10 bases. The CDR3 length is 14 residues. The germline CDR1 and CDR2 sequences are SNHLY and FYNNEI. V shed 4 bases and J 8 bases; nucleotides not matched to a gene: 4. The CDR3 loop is CASSGDRGNEKLFF. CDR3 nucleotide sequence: TGTGCCAGCAGTGGGGACAGGGGAAACGAAAAACTGTTTTTT.

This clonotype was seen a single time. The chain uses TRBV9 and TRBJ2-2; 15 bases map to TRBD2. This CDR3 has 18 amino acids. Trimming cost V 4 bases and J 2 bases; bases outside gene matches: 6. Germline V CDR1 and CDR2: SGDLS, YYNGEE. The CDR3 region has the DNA TGTGCCAGCAGCCCCAGGGGACTAGCGGGAGGTAACACCGGGGAGCTGTTTTTT. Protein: CASSPRGLAGGNTGELFF. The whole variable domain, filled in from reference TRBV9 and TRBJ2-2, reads DSGVTQTPKHLITATGQRVTLRCSPRSGDLSVYWYQQSLDQGLQFLIQYYNGEERAKGNILERFSAQQFPDLHSELNLSSLELGDSALYFCASSPRGLAGGNTGELFFGEGSRLTVL.

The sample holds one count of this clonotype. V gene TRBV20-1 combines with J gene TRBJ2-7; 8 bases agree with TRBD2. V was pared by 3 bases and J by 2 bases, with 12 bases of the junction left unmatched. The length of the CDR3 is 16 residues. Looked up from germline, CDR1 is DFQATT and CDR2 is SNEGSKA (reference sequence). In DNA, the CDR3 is TGCAGTGCTAGGGTCCCACGGGAGGGGCGCACCTACGAGCAGTACTTC. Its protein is CSARVPREGRTYEQYF.

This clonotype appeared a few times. The DNA for the CDR3 is TGCGCCAGCAGCTTGGGGGACTACCTTGTGGAGACCCAGTACTTC. This translates into CASSLGDYLVETQYF. The chain has TRBV5-1 and TRBJ2-5; TRBD2 aligns across 7 bases. CDR3 length: 15 residues. The germline V gene encodes CDR1 SGHRS and CDR2 YFSETQ. The junction had 7 bases not matched to a gene; V was cut back by 0 bases and J by 5 bases.

CDR3 coding DNA: TGCAGTGCTAGAGCCGGACTGGCCGGGGGGCAGTACTTC. Encoded protein: CSARAGLAGGQYF. The chain uses TRBV20-1 and TRBJ2-7, with a tentative D call TRBD2 (6 bases). Trimming shortened V by 1 base and J by 9 bases, and 16 bases separated the two germline ends. The CDR3 consists of 13 residues. The V gene's germline CDR1 is DFQATT and CDR2 SNEGSKA (reference sequence).

CDR3 amino acids: CASSTLGGSEAFF. The CDR3 DNA sequence: TGCGCCAGCAGCACCTTGGGGGGTTCTGAAGCTTTCTTT. The V and J genes are TRBV5-1 and TRBJ1-1; D is perhaps TRBD1 (5 bases). V lost 4 bases to trimming and J lost 6 bases, with 13 bases between them. CDR1 is SGHRS, CDR2 YFSETQ, per germline. The CDR3 contains 13 residues. Using reference TRBV5-1 and TRBJ1-1 for the parts outside the CDR3, the full variable domain is KAGVTQTPRYLIKTRGQQVTLSCSPISGHRSVSWYQQTPGQGLQFLFEYFSETQRNKGNFPGRFSGRQFSNSRSEMNVSTLELGDSALYLCASSTLGGSEAFFGQGTRLTVV.

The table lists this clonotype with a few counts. The CDR3, as DNA: TGCGCCAGCAGCTTTAACGTGGACAGCACCCACTATGGCTACACCTTC. Amino acids: CASSFNVDSTHYGYTF. The chain couples TRBV5-1 to TRBJ1-2; D might be TRBD1 (6 bases). The germline gives CDR1 SGHRS, CDR2 YFSETQ. The CDR3 covers 16 residues. V was pared by 2 bases and J by 3 bases, with 17 bases between.

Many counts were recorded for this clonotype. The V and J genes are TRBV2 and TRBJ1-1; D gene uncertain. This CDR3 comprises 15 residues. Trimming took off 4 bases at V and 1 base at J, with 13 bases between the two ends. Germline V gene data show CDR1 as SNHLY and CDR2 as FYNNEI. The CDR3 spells CASSGRMRGNTEAFF. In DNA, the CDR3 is TGTGCCAGCAGTGGACGGATGCGGGGGAACACTGAAGCTTTCTTT.

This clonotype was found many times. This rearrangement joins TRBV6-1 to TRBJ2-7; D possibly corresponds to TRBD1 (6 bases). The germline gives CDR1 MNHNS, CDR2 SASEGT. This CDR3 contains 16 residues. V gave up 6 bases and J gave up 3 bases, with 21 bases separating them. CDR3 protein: CASSPARRTAGYEQYF. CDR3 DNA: TGTGCCAGCAGCCCCGCCCGCAGGACAGCCGGCTACGAGCAGTACTTC.

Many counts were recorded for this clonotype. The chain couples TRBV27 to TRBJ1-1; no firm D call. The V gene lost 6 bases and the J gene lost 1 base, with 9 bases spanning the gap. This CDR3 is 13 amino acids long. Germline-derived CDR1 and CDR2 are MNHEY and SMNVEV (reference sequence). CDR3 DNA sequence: TGTGCCAGCAGCGACGTGGGGAACACTGAAGCTTTCTTT. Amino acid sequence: CASSDVGNTEAFF.

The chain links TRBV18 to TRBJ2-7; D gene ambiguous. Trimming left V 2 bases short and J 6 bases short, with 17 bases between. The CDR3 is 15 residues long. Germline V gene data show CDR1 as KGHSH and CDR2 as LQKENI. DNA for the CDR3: TGTGCCAGCTCACCAAGTAAAGTTGAAACCCTCGAGCAGTACTTC. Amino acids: CASSPSKVETLEQYF.

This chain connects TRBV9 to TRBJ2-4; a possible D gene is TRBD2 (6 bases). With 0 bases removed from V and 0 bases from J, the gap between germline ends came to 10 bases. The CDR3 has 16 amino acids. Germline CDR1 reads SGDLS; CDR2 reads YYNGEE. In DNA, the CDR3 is TGTGCCAGCAGCGTAGGAGGAGGGGTAGCCAAAAACATTCAGTACTTC. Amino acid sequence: CASSVGGGVAKNIQYF. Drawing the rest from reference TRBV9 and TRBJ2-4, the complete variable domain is DSGVTQTPKHLITATGQRVTLRCSPRSGDLSVYWYQQSLDQGLQFLIQYYNGEERAKGNILERFSAQQFPDLHSELNLSSLELGDSALYFCASSVGGGVAKNIQYFGAGTRLSVL.

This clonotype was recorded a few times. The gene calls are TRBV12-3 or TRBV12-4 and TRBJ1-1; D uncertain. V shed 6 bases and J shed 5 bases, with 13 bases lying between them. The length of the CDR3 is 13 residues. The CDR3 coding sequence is TGTGCCAGCAGCCTATCGTCGTGGACTGAAGCTTTCTTT. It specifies CASSLSSWTEAFF.

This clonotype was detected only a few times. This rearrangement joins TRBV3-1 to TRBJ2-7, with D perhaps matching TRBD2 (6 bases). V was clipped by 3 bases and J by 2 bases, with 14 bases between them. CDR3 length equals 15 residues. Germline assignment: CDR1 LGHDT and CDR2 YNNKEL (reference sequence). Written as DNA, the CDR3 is TGTGCCAGCAGCCAGCTAGCGTTCTACGCCTACGAGCAGTACTTC. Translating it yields CASSQLAFYAYEQYF.

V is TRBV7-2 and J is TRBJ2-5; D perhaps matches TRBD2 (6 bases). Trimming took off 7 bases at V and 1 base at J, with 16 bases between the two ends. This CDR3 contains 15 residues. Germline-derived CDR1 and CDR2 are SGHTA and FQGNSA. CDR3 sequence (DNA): TGTGCCAGCAACGGGGGTCGGGCGGTCCAAGAGACCCAGTACTTC. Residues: CASNGGRAVQETQYF.

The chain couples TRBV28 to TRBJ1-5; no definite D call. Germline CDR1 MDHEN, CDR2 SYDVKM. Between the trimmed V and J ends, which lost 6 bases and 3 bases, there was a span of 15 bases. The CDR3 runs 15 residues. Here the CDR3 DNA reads TGTGCCAGCAGCCTCCGGACGGGAATCAATCAGCCCCAGCATTTT. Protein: CASSLRTGINQPQHF.

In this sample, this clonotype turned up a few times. The CDR3 nucleotides read TGTGCCAGCAGCTTCGCGGGAGGTCAAAACATTCAGTACTTC. Its protein product is CASSFAGGQNIQYF. The chain recombines TRBV11-2 with TRBJ2-4; 8 nucleotides align to TRBD2. Germline V CDR1 and CDR2: SGHAT, FQNNGV. This CDR3 is built from 14 residues. After removal of 3 bases from V and 5 bases from J, the junction contained 3 bases not matched to a gene.

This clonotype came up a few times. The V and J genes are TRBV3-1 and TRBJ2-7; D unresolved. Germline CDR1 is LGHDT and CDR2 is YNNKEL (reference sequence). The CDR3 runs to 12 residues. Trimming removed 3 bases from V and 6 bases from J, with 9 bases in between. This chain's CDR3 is CASSHSGAEQYF. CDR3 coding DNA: TGTGCCAGCAGCCACTCGGGCGCCGAGCAGTACTTC.

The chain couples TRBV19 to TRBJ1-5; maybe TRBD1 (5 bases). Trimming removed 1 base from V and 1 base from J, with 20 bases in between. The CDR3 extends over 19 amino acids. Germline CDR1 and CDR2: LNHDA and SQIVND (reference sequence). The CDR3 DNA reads TGTGCCAGTAGTATAGGAAGGTTGTTGAGCAGGGAAAGCAATCAGCCCCAGCATTTT. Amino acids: CASSIGRLLSRESNQPQHF.

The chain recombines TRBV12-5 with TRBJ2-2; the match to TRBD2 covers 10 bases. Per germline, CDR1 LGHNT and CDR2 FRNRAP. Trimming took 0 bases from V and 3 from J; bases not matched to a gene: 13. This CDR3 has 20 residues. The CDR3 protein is CASGLVQASGSLMHTGELFF. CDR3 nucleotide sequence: TGTGCTAGTGGTTTGGTACAGGCTAGCGGGAGCCTTATGCACACCGGGGAGCTGTTTTTT.

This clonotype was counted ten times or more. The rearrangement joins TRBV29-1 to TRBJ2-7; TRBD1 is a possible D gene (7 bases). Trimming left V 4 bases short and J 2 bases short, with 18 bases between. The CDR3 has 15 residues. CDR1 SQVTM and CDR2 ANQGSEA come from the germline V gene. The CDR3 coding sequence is TGCAGCGTTGCCGCGGGGCAGGGGGAAGCCTACGAGCAGTACTTC. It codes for CSVAAGQGEAYEQYF.

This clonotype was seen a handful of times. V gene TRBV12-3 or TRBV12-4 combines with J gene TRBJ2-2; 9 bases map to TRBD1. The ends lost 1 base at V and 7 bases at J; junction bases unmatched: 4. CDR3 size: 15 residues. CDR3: CASSLEQGASGELFF. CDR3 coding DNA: TGTGCCAGCAGTTTAGAACAGGGGGCCAGCGGGGAGCTGTTTTTT.

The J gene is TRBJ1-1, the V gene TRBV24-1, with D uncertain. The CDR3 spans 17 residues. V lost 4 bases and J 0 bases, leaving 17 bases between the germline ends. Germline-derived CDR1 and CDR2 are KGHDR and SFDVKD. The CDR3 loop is CATSDYNGVFLNTEAFF. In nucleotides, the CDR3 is TGTGCCACCAGTGACTACAATGGTGTGTTCTTGAACACTGAAGCTTTCTTT.

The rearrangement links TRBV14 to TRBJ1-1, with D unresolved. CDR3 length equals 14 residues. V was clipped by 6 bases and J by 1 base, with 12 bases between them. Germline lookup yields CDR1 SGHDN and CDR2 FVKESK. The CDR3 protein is CASRVLGPNTEAFF. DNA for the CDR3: TGTGCCAGCAGAGTTCTTGGACCGAACACTGAAGCTTTCTTT.

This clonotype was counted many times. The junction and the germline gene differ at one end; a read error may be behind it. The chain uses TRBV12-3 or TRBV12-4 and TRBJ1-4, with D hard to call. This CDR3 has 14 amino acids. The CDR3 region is CASSLGRANEKLFF. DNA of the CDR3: TGTGCCAGCAGCTTAGGGAGAGCTAATGAAAAACTGTTTTTT.